The sequence of this T cell receptor beta chain was determined in a study of T cell clusters in autoimmune cytopenias. The CDR3 consists of 15 residues. From germline, CDR1 is MNHEY and CDR2 SVGAGI. According to its frequency, this clonotype is medium-sized. Each sample's input was about 270 ng genomic DNA, some 34,000 genome equivalents. TRB was amplified by touch-down multiplex PCR, primer pools A and B combined. TCRdb derives one entry per CDR3 protein from the multiplex PCR reads, leaving out DNA. The sample table sets out roughly 3,800 distinct CDR3 sequences. This sample also appeared in a second study, on T cell repertoires in aging, cancer and after chemotherapy. That study reports: Donors were grouped into six age bands spanning 30 or younger through 70 or older. Clear clonal overlap appeared across healthy donor samples taken over several months to years. Across the chemotherapy interval, each cancer cohort showed higher median generation probability, suggesting thymic rebound.

This rearrangement joins TRBV6-5 to TRBJ2-7; TCRdb's D call of TRBD2 is untestable without DNA. The TCR originated in a human donor in good health. Input material: peripheral blood. The CDR3 here is CASSPLPSTTYEQYF.